The source of this T cell receptor (beta chain) is a study of T cell repertoires in cytomegalovirus infection. Study-wide background: It was the public TCR beta signatures that indicated both CMV infection and matching HLA type. General observations from the study: The cumulative frequency of public TCR beta families identified carriers of CMV plus the relevant HLA. The response measured ex vivo was dominated by TCR beta clonotypes (HLA-C-restricted and CMV-specific).

With regard to this clonotype: Its antigen is undetermined.

V dropped 6 bases and J dropped 7 bases, with 15 bases sitting between them. The CDR3 loop spans 12 amino acids. Per germline, CDR1 SQVTM and CDR2 ANQGSEA. TCRdb used MiXCR to reprocess the reads, holding one entry per CDR3 protein. The profile shows about 530,000 distinct CDR3 sequences, 26% of them singletons. The chain has TRBV29-1 and TRBJ1-1; maybe TRBD1 (6 bases). This TCR was sampled from a human donor in good health (CMV status not recorded). Some clones in this sample may be carry-over from other donors' samples. Sequencing used PBMCs. The CDR3 DNA is TGCAGCGTGGACAGCTATCCAGGTGAAGCTTTCTTT. It encodes CSVDSYPGEAFF.